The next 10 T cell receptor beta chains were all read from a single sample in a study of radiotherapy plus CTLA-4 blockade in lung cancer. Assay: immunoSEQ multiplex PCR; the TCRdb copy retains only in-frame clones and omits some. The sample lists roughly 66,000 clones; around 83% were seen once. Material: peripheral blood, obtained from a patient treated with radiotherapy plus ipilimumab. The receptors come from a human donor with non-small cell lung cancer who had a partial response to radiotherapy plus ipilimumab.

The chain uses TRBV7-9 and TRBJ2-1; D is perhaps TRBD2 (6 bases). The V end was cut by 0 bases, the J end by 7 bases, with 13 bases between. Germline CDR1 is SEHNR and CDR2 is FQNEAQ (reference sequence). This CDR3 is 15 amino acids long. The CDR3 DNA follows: TGTGCCAGCAGCTTAGCGGGCCGAGGAGGGAATGAGCAGTTCTTC. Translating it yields CASSLAGRGGNEQFF.

CDR3: CASSSASGTHKGQYEQYF. The CDR3 DNA reads TGCGCCAGCAGCTCGGCTTCCGGGACACACAAGGGCCAGTACGAGCAGTACTTC. The chain uses TRBV5-1 and TRBJ2-7, with D perhaps TRBD1 (6 bases). This CDR3 has 18 amino acids. The V and J ends lost 3 bases and 4 bases respectively, with 26 bases between them. The germline V gene has CDR1 SGHRS and CDR2 YFSETQ.

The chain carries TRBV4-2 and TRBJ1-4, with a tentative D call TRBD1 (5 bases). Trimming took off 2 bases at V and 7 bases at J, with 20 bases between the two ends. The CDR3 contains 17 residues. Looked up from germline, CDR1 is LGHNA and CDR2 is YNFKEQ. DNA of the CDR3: TGTGCCAGCAGCCAAACCTGGAAACCCCAGGGAGGTGAAAAACTGTTTTTT. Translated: CASSQTWKPQGGEKLFF.

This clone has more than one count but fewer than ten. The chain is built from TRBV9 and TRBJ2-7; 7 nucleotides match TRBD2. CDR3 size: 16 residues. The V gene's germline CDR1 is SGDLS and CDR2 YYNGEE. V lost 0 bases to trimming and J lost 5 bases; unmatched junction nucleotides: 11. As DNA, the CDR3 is TGTGCCAGCAGCGTAGCTATGGCGGGAGAGCCCCACGAGCAGTACTTC. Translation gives CASSVAMAGEPHEQYF.

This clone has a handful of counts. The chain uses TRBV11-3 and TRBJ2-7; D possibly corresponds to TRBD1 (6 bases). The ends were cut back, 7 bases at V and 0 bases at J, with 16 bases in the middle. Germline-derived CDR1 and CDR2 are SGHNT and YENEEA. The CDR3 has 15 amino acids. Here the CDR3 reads CASTISRGPSYEQYF. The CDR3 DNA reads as TGTGCCAGCACCATCTCCAGGGGACCCTCCTACGAGCAGTACTTC.

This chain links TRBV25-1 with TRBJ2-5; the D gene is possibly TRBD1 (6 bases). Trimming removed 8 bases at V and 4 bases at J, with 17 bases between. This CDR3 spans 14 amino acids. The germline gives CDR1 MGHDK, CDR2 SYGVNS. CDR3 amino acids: CASASPGASETQYF. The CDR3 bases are TGTGCCAGCGCCTCCCCAGGGGCCTCAGAGACCCAGTACTTC. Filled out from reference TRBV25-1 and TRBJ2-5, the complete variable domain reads EADIYQTPRYLVIGTGKKITLECSQTMGHDKMYWYQQDPGMELHLIHYSYGVNSTEKGDLSSESTVSRIRTEHFPLTLESARPSHTSQYLCASASPGASETQYFGPGTRLLVL.

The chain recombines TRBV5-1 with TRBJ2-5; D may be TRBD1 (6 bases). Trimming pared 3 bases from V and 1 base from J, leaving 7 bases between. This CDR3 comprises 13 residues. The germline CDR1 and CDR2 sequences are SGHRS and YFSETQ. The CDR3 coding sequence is TGCGCCAGCAGCTCGACAGGCCAAGAGACCCAGTACTTC. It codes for CASSSTGQETQYF.

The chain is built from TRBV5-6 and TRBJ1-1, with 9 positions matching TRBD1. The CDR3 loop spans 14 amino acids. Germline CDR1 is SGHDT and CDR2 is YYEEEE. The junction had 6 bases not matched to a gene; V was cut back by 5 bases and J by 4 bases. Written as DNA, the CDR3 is TGTGCCAGCAGAAACAGGGGGCAGGTCACTGAAGCTTTCTTT. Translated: CASRNRGQVTEAFF.

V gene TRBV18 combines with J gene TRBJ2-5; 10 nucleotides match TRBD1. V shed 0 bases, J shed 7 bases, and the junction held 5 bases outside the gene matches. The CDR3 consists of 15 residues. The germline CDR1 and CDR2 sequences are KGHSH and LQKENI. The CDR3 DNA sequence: TGTGCCAGCTCACCACCTGGGACAGGGGAAGGGACCCAGTACTTC. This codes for CASSPPGTGEGTQYF.

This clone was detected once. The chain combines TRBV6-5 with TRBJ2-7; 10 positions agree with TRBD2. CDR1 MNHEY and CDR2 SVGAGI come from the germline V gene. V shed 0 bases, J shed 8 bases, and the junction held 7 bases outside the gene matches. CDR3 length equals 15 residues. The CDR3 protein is CASSYSLPSGSKQYF. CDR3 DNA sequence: TGTGCCAGCAGTTACTCGTTGCCTAGCGGGAGCAAGCAGTACTTC.